This T cell receptor beta chain was captured by sequencing in a study of CD4 T cells in relation to SARS-CoV-2 and coronaviruses. Background on the study: PBMCs were cultured with antigen for nine to eleven days before TCR beta sequencing.

For less than eleven days, 10^5 sorted CD4+ cells grew with T cell-depleted PBMCs and CEF. Germline CDR1 and CDR2: LNHDA and SQIVND (reference sequence). V shed 10 bases and J 8 bases; nucleotides not matched to a gene: 23. This CDR3 has 18 amino acids. This clone was found once. What it recognizes is unknown. Method: immunoSEQ multiplex PCR; TCRdb's copy keeps in-frame clones and lacks some. The sample includes approximately 40,000 clones, 70% to 85% seen only once; the top ten take approximately 2.8%. The V gene is TRBV19, the J gene TRBJ2-2; 9 bases fit TRBD2. Sequencing input: memory CD4+ T cells from PBMCs, cultured in vitro. The clonotype comes from an adult with COVID-19. The CDR3 sequence is CATRSPFSGSGGLGELFF. The CDR3 bases are TGTGCCACCCGCTCCCCTTTTAGCGGGAGTGGGGGATTAGGGGAGCTGTTTTTT. Supplemented by reference TRBV19 and TRBJ2-2, the full variable domain reads DGGITQSPKYLFRKEGQNVTLSCEQNLNHDAMYWYRQDPGQGLRLIYYSQIVNDFQKGDIAEGYSVSREKKESFPLTVTSAQKNPTAFYLCATRSPFSGSGGLGELFFGEGSRLTVL.